The rows below give T cell receptor beta chains drawn from one sample of a study of blood T cells in healthy people across ages. TCRdb processed the 5' RACE reads anew with MiXCR; each CDR3 protein has one entry. The sample holds hundreds of thousands of distinct CDR3 sequences, over 45% seen once. Material for sequencing was blood. The receptors here all came from a woman aged 55-69 years in good health. Each CDR3 is given with its conserved first and last residue. Each record gives: D gene, J gene, V gene, clone size, CDR3 protein, CDR3 DNA. D genes are given only for firm matches. Not all rows give a size; the values are once, few, many and, for expanded clones, a class.

d_gene: -
j_gene: TRBJ2-7
v_gene: TRBV28
abundance: -
CDR3aa: CASSLYDGAGTYEQYF
CDR3nt: TGTGCCAGCAGTTTATATGACGGGGCGGGAACCTACGAGCAGTACTTC

d_gene: TRBD2
j_gene: TRBJ2-5
v_gene: TRBV5-1
abundance: -
CDR3aa: CASFPGTSGREETQYF
CDR3nt: TGCGCCAGCTTCCCCGGGACTAGCGGGAGGGAAGAGACCCAGTACTTC

d_gene: -
j_gene: TRBJ2-2
v_gene: TRBV28
abundance: once
CDR3aa: CASRERATGELFF
CDR3nt: TGTGCCAGCAGGGAGCGGGCCACCGGGGAGCTGTTTTTT

d_gene: TRBD2
j_gene: TRBJ2-3
v_gene: TRBV20-1
abundance: -
CDR3aa: CSAVVGGGGGTDTQYF
CDR3nt: TGCAGTGCAGTCGTGGGTGGGGGAGGGGGCACAGATACGCAGTATTTT

d_gene: TRBD1
j_gene: TRBJ2-7
v_gene: TRBV25-1
abundance: -
CDR3aa: CASSGTGTGGPHFPYEQYF
CDR3nt: TGTGCCAGCAGTGGCACCGGGACAGGGGGTCCCCATTTTCCCTACGAGCAGTACTTC

d_gene: -
j_gene: TRBJ1-2
v_gene: TRBV4-1
abundance: once
CDR3aa: CASSQDPQGTYGYTF
CDR3nt: TGCGCCAGCAGCCAAGATCCACAGGGCACCTATGGCTACACCTTC

d_gene: -
j_gene: TRBJ2-1
v_gene: TRBV5-1
abundance: -
CDR3aa: CASSLEDEQFF
CDR3nt: TGCGCCAGCAGCTTGGAGGATGAGCAGTTCTTC

d_gene: TRBD1
j_gene: TRBJ1-2
v_gene: TRBV6-1
abundance: -
CDR3aa: CASSDWTGDGYTF
CDR3nt: TGTGCCAGCAGTGATTGGACAGGGGATGGCTACACCTTC

d_gene: -
j_gene: TRBJ1-4
v_gene: TRBV5-6
abundance: -
CDR3aa: CASSLSGKATNEKLFF
CDR3nt: TGTGCCAGCAGCTTGTCTGGCAAAGCAACTAATGAAAAACTGTTTTTT

d_gene: -
j_gene: TRBJ2-1
v_gene: TRBV7-2
abundance: many
CDR3aa: CASSSAASSYNEQFF
CDR3nt: TGTGCCAGCAGCTCAGCGGCCAGCTCCTACAATGAGCAGTTCTTC

d_gene: TRBD1
j_gene: TRBJ1-1
v_gene: TRBV7-9
abundance: -
CDR3aa: CASSPVGQGAGAEAFF
CDR3nt: TGTGCCAGCAGCCCTGTTGGTCAGGGGGCAGGGGCTGAAGCTTTCTTT

d_gene: TRBD2
j_gene: TRBJ2-7
v_gene: TRBV12-3/TRBV12-4
abundance: -
CDR3aa: CASSSRLAGPAVDEQYF
CDR3nt: TGTGCCAGCAGTTCGAGACTAGCGGGCCCGGCAGTCGATGAGCAGTACTTC

d_gene: TRBD2
j_gene: TRBJ2-4
v_gene: TRBV12-3/TRBV12-4
abundance: few
CDR3aa: CASITSGAYNEQYF
CDR3nt: TGTGCCAGCATTACTAGCGGGGCCTACAATGAGCAGTACTTC

d_gene: TRBD1
j_gene: TRBJ2-7
v_gene: TRBV2
abundance: few
CDR3aa: CASRDDREIGEQYF
CDR3nt: TGTGCCAGCAGAGACGACAGGGAGATCGGGGAGCAGTACTTC

d_gene: TRBD2
j_gene: TRBJ2-1
v_gene: TRBV7-2
abundance: -
CDR3aa: CASSQMGGTSVYNEQFF
CDR3nt: TGTGCCAGCAGCCAAATGGGAGGGACTAGCGTCTACAATGAGCAGTTCTTC

d_gene: TRBD1
j_gene: TRBJ1-1
v_gene: TRBV3-1
abundance: few
CDR3aa: CASSQVGGTDRGPMNTEAFF
CDR3nt: TGTGCCAGCAGCCAAGTTGGGGGAACGGACAGGGGGCCCATGAACACTGAAGCTTTCTTT

d_gene: -
j_gene: TRBJ2-4
v_gene: TRBV29-1
abundance: -
CDR3aa: CSVAPTANIQYF
CDR3nt: TGCAGCGTTGCCCCGACAGCAAACATTCAGTACTTC

d_gene: -
j_gene: TRBJ2-1
v_gene: TRBV7-2
abundance: -
CDR3aa: CASGFFNEQFF
CDR3nt: TGTGCCAGCGGATTTTTTAATGAGCAGTTCTTC

d_gene: -
j_gene: TRBJ2-3
v_gene: TRBV6-5
abundance: -
CDR3aa: CASSPSSDSTDTQYF
CDR3nt: TGTGCCAGCAGCCCCTCATCAGATAGCACAGATACGCAGTATTTT

d_gene: -
j_gene: TRBJ1-1
v_gene: TRBV6-5
abundance: -
CDR3aa: CASGGDRRNTEAFF
CDR3nt: TGTGCCAGCGGTGGTGACCGGAGGAACACTGAAGCTTTCTTT

d_gene: -
j_gene: TRBJ2-5
v_gene: TRBV10-3
abundance: few
CDR3aa: CAISERGRTGEETQYF
CDR3nt: TGTGCCATCAGTGAAAGGGGCCGGACGGGGGAAGAGACCCAGTACTTC

d_gene: -
j_gene: TRBJ2-2
v_gene: TRBV9
abundance: -
CDR3aa: CASSSAGQLNTGELFF
CDR3nt: TGTGCCAGCAGCTCCGCGGGACAGCTAAACACCGGGGAGCTGTTTTTT

d_gene: -
j_gene: TRBJ2-1
v_gene: TRBV7-9
abundance: -
CDR3aa: CASSSGGTNEQFF
CDR3nt: TGTGCCAGCAGTTCCGGGGGTACGAATGAGCAGTTCTTC

d_gene: -
j_gene: TRBJ1-2
v_gene: TRBV20-1
abundance: few
CDR3aa: CSAPWGVGDYGYTF
CDR3nt: TGCAGTGCTCCCTGGGGGGTAGGGGACTATGGCTACACCTTC

d_gene: TRBD2
j_gene: TRBJ2-3
v_gene: TRBV20-1
abundance: -
CDR3aa: CSARQLASGSLSTDTQYF
CDR3nt: TGCAGTGCCAGACAATTGGCTAGCGGGAGTCTAAGCACAGATACGCAGTATTTT

d_gene: -
j_gene: TRBJ1-2
v_gene: TRBV7-2
abundance: -
CDR3aa: CASSLEGSTGYGYTF
CDR3nt: TGTGCCAGCAGCTTAGAGGGGAGTACAGGCTATGGCTACACCTTC

d_gene: -
j_gene: TRBJ2-5
v_gene: TRBV9
abundance: -
CDR3aa: CASSVAEEHNEQYF
CDR3nt: TGTGCCAGCAGCGTAGCGGAGGAGCACAATGAGCAGTACTTC

d_gene: -
j_gene: TRBJ1-1
v_gene: TRBV6-5
abundance: few
CDR3aa: CASSYSRGNTEAFF
CDR3nt: TGTGCCAGCAGTTACTCGAGGGGGAACACTGAAGCTTTCTTT

d_gene: TRBD2
j_gene: TRBJ2-1
v_gene: TRBV9
abundance: -
CDR3aa: CASSRTSAGNEQFF
CDR3nt: TGTGCCAGCAGCCGGACTAGCGCCGGTAATGAGCAGTTCTTC

d_gene: TRBD2
j_gene: TRBJ2-7
v_gene: TRBV20-1
abundance: few
CDR3aa: CSAFAGGGQNYEQYF
CDR3nt: TGCAGTGCTTTCGCGGGAGGCGGACAGAACTACGAGCAGTACTTC

d_gene: -
j_gene: TRBJ1-2
v_gene: TRBV12-3/TRBV12-4
abundance: -
CDR3aa: CASSRTPGRTGYTF
CDR3nt: TGTGCCAGCAGTCGAACCCCAGGCCGCACAGGCTACACCTTC

d_gene: -
j_gene: TRBJ2-1
v_gene: TRBV7-2
abundance: few
CDR3aa: CASSLNRAAPNEQFF
CDR3nt: TGTGCCAGCAGCTTAAATCGGGCAGCGCCGAATGAGCAGTTCTTC

d_gene: TRBD1
j_gene: TRBJ1-4
v_gene: TRBV6-5
abundance: -
CDR3aa: CASSGQGWNEKLFF
CDR3nt: TGTGCCAGCAGTGGACAGGGATGGAATGAAAAACTGTTTTTT

d_gene: TRBD2
j_gene: TRBJ2-3
v_gene: TRBV20-1
abundance: many
CDR3aa: CSAAPGLAGLRGDTQYF
CDR3nt: TGCAGTGCTGCGCCGGGACTAGCGGGATTAAGGGGAGATACGCAGTATTTT

d_gene: TRBD2
j_gene: TRBJ2-5
v_gene: TRBV5-1
abundance: few
CDR3aa: CASSLGASGSLETQYF
CDR3nt: TGCGCCAGCAGCTTAGGGGCTAGCGGGAGTTTGGAGACCCAGTACTTC

d_gene: TRBD2
j_gene: TRBJ2-1
v_gene: TRBV20-1
abundance: -
CDR3aa: CSARDPRSSGGYNEQFF
CDR3nt: TGCAGTGCTAGAGATCCGAGATCTAGCGGGGGCTACAATGAGCAGTTCTTC

d_gene: -
j_gene: TRBJ1-5
v_gene: TRBV20-1
abundance: -
CDR3aa: CSARATWAQPQHF
CDR3nt: TGCAGTGCTAGAGCCACTTGGGCTCAGCCCCAGCATTTT

d_gene: -
j_gene: TRBJ1-2
v_gene: TRBV15
abundance: few
CDR3aa: CATSRDAGKVSYGYTF
CDR3nt: TGTGCCACCAGCAGAGATGCGGGAAAAGTCAGCTATGGCTACACCTTC

d_gene: -
j_gene: TRBJ2-1
v_gene: TRBV12-5
abundance: -
CDR3aa: CASGLSGTNNEQFF
CDR3nt: TGTGCTAGTGGTCTGAGCGGGACAAACAATGAGCAGTTCTTC

d_gene: TRBD1
j_gene: TRBJ2-7
v_gene: TRBV2
abundance: -
CDR3aa: CASSPRGQAYEQYF
CDR3nt: TGTGCCAGCAGCCCGAGGGGACAGGCCTACGAGCAGTACTTC

d_gene: TRBD1
j_gene: TRBJ2-3
v_gene: TRBV3-1
abundance: -
CDR3aa: CASSQVPGTGYTDTQYF
CDR3nt: TGTGCCAGCAGCCAAGTCCCCGGGACAGGGTATACAGATACGCAGTATTTT

d_gene: TRBD1
j_gene: TRBJ1-1
v_gene: TRBV20-1
abundance: -
CDR3aa: CSARTGGTWGTEAFF
CDR3nt: TGCAGTGCCCGGACAGGGGGGACCTGGGGCACTGAAGCTTTCTTT

d_gene: TRBD2
j_gene: TRBJ2-5
v_gene: TRBV10-3
abundance: -
CDR3aa: CATGSGRTLQETQYF
CDR3nt: TGTGCCACGGGGAGCGGGAGGACCCTACAAGAGACCCAGTACTTC

d_gene: TRBD1
j_gene: TRBJ2-1
v_gene: TRBV7-7
abundance: -
CDR3aa: CASSPWTGLTYNEQFF
CDR3nt: TGTGCTAGCAGCCCTTGGACAGGGTTAACCTACAATGAGCAGTTCTTC

d_gene: -
j_gene: TRBJ2-4
v_gene: TRBV27
abundance: -
CDR3aa: CASSTIQGSKNIQYF
CDR3nt: TGTGCCAGCAGTACGATCCAGGGGTCCAAAAACATTCAGTACTTC

d_gene: -
j_gene: TRBJ1-1
v_gene: TRBV6-5
abundance: -
CDR3aa: CASSYSGVGKNTEAFF
CDR3nt: TGTGCCAGCAGTTACTCGGGGGTGGGGAAGAACACTGAAGCTTTCTTT

d_gene: -
j_gene: TRBJ2-5
v_gene: TRBV3-1
abundance: -
CDR3aa: CASSQDGRSGETQYF
CDR3nt: TGTGCCAGCAGCCAAGATGGGAGGTCCGGGGAGACCCAGTACTTC

d_gene: TRBD1
j_gene: TRBJ1-6
v_gene: TRBV7-9
abundance: -
CDR3aa: CASSRGQGFYNSPLHF
CDR3nt: TGTGCCAGCAGCCGAGGACAGGGCTTCTATAATTCACCCCTCCACTTT

d_gene: -
j_gene: TRBJ2-5
v_gene: TRBV7-9
abundance: -
CDR3aa: CASSLDGLAYGQYF
CDR3nt: TGTGCCAGCAGCTTAGATGGGTTGGCTTACGGGCAGTACTTC